This T cell receptor (beta chain) was retrieved from a study of cytomegalovirus exposure and HLA in healthy donors. Study-wide context: About 80 million unique TCRs from HLA-typed donors were held in an early data release.

Study-wide findings and caveats: The authors judged a highly shared variant cluster likely a sequencing artifact.

Only a few counts were recorded for this clone. What it recognizes is unknown. Vbeta (60) and Jbeta (13) primers were used in the PCR. Using immunoSEQ multiplex PCR, the repertoire was profiled, and TCRdb retains in-frame clones only, with some absent. Of some 200,000 clones in the sample, 75% to 85% are singletons; the top ten hold about 0.84%. This clonotype was sampled from a woman aged 18-29 years in good health and CMV-seronegative. The specimen was PBMCs.

The CDR3 bases are TGTGCCAGCAGTTTATGGCGCGGGTCGAGCTCCTACGAGCAGTACTTC. Translation gives CASSLWRGSSSYEQYF. The chain has TRBV27 and TRBJ2-7; perhaps TRBD2 as D (5 bases). Germline V gives CDR1 MNHEY, CDR2 SMNVEV (reference sequence). V shed 1 base and J shed 0 bases, with 13 bases lying between them. This CDR3 contains 16 residues.